A selection of T cell receptor beta chains follows, all from one sample in a study of blood T cell repertoires in COVID-19. Profiling relied on immunoSEQ multiplex PCR, and the TCRdb table lists in-frame clones only, not all of them. Of roughly 250,000 clones in the sample, around 87% are singletons; the top ten hold about 1.6%. The source material was PBMCs or T cells enriched from blood (not recorded which). These TCRs come from a woman between 50 and 59 years old who had recovered from COVID-19. The CDR3 runs from the conserved cysteine through the conserved F or W. The D gene is left open where the match is weak. Size is omitted from some rows. Given values are once, few, many or a class for expanded clones.

v_gene,j_gene,abundance,d_gene,len,CDR3nt,CDR3aa
TRBV6-6,TRBJ2-7,.,.,14,TGTGCCAGCAGGGGCCCCGGGACTCTCTACGAGCAGTACTTC,CASRGPGTLYEQYF
TRBV11-2,TRBJ1-2,.,TRBD1,15,TGTGCCAGCAGCCCAACAGCCGGGACAGGGGTTGGCTACACCTTC,CASSPTAGTGVGYTF
TRBV5-1,TRBJ2-1,.,.,14,TGCGCCAGCAGCTTGAGGGGGACTATAGAAGAGCAGTTCTTC,CASSLRGTIEEQFF
TRBV7-8,TRBJ2-1,.,.,12,TGTGCCAGCAGCTTAGCTGGGGCAGAGCAGTTCTTC,CASSLAGAEQFF
TRBV9,TRBJ1-4,.,TRBD1,15,TGTGCCAGCAGCGACGACAGGGCAACTAATGAAAAACTGTTTTTT,CASSDDRATNEKLFF
TRBV5-8,TRBJ2-7,.,.,16,TGTGCCAGCAGCTTGTTGGCGCCAGGGAAACCCTACGAGCAGTACTTC,CASSLLAPGKPYEQYF
TRBV5-5,TRBJ2-3,.,.,12,TGTGCCAGCAGCTTGACGCGGGATACGCAGTATTTT,CASSLTRDTQYF
TRBV28,TRBJ1-5,.,TRBD1,15,TGTGCCAGCAGTTACCGCGGGACAGGGTGGCAGCCCCAGCATTTT,CASSYRGTGWQPQHF
TRBV5-1,TRBJ2-7,few,.,14,TGCGCCAGCAGCTTTTATCCGGGTACCTACGAGCAGTACTTC,CASSFYPGTYEQYF
TRBV6-2/TRBV6-3,TRBJ2-7,.,.,12,TGTGCCAGCAGTTACGGAGCTTTCGAGCAGTACTTC,CASSYGAFEQYF
TRBV19,TRBJ2-1,few,TRBD2,15,TGTGCCAGTAGACCTCGTAGCGGGGGGGTCGATGAGCAGTTCTTC,CASRPRSGGVDEQFF
TRBV2,TRBJ2-4,once,.,14,TGTGCCAGCAGAGAACTAGTGCCACTAAACATTCAGTACTTC,CASRELVPLNIQYF
TRBV9,TRBJ2-1,.,.,16,TGTGCCAGCAGCGTAGCCCGGGAGTCATCCTACAATGAGCAGTTCTTC,CASSVARESSYNEQFF
TRBV5-1,TRBJ2-7,.,TRBD1,14,TGCGCCAGCAGCTCCGGGACAGGGAGTAACGAGCAGTACTTC,CASSSGTGSNEQYF
TRBV15,TRBJ2-2,.,.,14,TGTGCCACCAGCAGAGTAGGGGGTACCGGGGAGCTGTTTTTT,CATSRVGGTGELFF
TRBV14,TRBJ2-6,.,.,15,TGTGCCAGCAGCCAAATGGGCCCTGGGGCCAACGTCCTGACTTTC,CASSQMGPGANVLTF
TRBV11-1,TRBJ1-2,.,.,13,TGTGCCAGCAGCAGATCGAGGGTTACTGGCTACACCTTC,CASSRSRVTGYTF
TRBV3-1/TRBV3-2,TRBJ2-2,.,TRBD2,15,TGTGCCACCCTAAAGCGGGAGGCGAACACCGGGGAGCTGTTTTTT,CATLKREANTGELFF
TRBV3-1/TRBV3-2,TRBJ2-7,.,.,13,TGTGCCAGCAGCCCTAACCCATCCTACGAGCAGTACTTC,CASSPNPSYEQYF
TRBV6-6,TRBJ1-4,.,TRBD1,14,TGTGCCAGCAGAATAGGACAGGTTAATGAAAAACTGTTTTTT,CASRIGQVNEKLFF
TRBV18,TRBJ1-4,.,TRBD1,14,TGTGCCAGCTCCCCAACAGGGGGTAGCGAAAAACTGTTTTTT,CASSPTGGSEKLFF
TRBV2,TRBJ2-1,.,.,14,TGTGCCAGCAACCAAGAGAGCCCTTACAATGAGCAGTTCTTC,CASNQESPYNEQFF
TRBV27,TRBJ1-1,once,.,12,TGTGCCAGCAGTTTCCTCGGGGGGGAAGCTTTCTTT,CASSFLGGEAFF
TRBV30,TRBJ2-4,.,TRBD1,13,TGTGCCTGGACCCGGGGACAGGGAAACATTCAGTACTTC,CAWTRGQGNIQYF
TRBV7-6,TRBJ2-7,.,.,15,TGTGCCAGCAGCTTAAGTCAGGATCTTTCCTACGAGCAGTACTTC,CASSLSQDLSYEQYF
TRBV27,TRBJ2-3,.,TRBD2,16,TGTGCCAGCAGTTTCGGGACTAGCGGGAGTATGAATACGCAGTATTTT,CASSFGTSGSMNTQYF
TRBV2,TRBJ2-3,.,.,15,TGTGCCAGCAGTGCTGTTCGAGGAGGCACAGATACGCAGTATTTT,CASSAVRGGTDTQYF
TRBV19,TRBJ2-7,.,TRBD1,14,TGTGCCAGTAGTACCGGGACAGGTTTCTACGAGCAGTACTTC,CASSTGTGFYEQYF
TRBV6-5,TRBJ2-3,.,.,14,TGTGCCAGCAGTTCACAGCCGGGCACAGATACGCAGTATTTT,CASSSQPGTDTQYF
TRBV11-2,TRBJ2-3,.,.,14,TGTGCCAGCAGCAAAGCCCAGGGCAAGGATACGCAGTATTTT,CASSKAQGKDTQYF
TRBV3-1/TRBV3-2,TRBJ2-1,.,.,16,TGTGCCAGCAGCCCCCTTGGGCTAGCGCGAGACAATGAGCAGTTCTTC,CASSPLGLARDNEQFF